This TCR beta chain is from a study of blood T cells in healthy people across ages. The study, taken as a whole, reports: Long-lived donors exceeded aged donors in naive CD4+ cells and diversity.

It was with a sample-barcoded 5' primer and a J-beta primer mix that a second PCR of roughly 7 to 12 cycles was run. TCRdb independently ran MiXCR on the 5' RACE reads; one entry per CDR3 protein. The table lists hundreds of thousands of distinct CDR3 sequences, less than 45% of them singletons. Turning to this clonotype: Its target is unknown.

Sequencing used blood. The sequence derives from a man older than 75 in good health.

CDR3 amino acids: CASSRVGRGGHEQFF. Here the CDR3 DNA reads TGTGCCAGTAGTCGAGTCGGGAGGGGTGGTCATGAGCAGTTCTTC. The rearrangement links TRBV19 to TRBJ2-1; 8 nucleotides align to TRBD2. V shed 5 bases, J shed 8 bases, and the junction held 11 bases outside the gene matches. The CDR3 is made up of 15 amino acids. Looked up from germline, CDR1 is LNHDA and CDR2 is SQIVND (reference sequence).